This TCR beta chain was sequenced in a study of blood T cells in healthy people across ages. This clonotype was counted a few times. The authors ran a second PCR of 7 to 11 cycles using a sample-barcoded 5' primer and a J-beta primer mix. Each CDR3 protein gets one entry after TCRdb re-called the 5' RACE reads with MiXCR. Of some 940,000 distinct CDR3 sequences detected, just under 30% appear once; the ten largest clones hold roughly 10%. This same sample was also taken into another study, of T cells of mothers and their children.

This TCR was recovered from a woman aged 40 to 50 in good health. The sequenced material came from blood.

CDR3 in DNA: TGCAGTGCTGGGACTAGCGGGGGTCTTTCCTACAATGAGCAGTTCTTC. Translating it yields CSAGTSGGLSYNEQFF. The chain carries TRBV20-1 and TRBJ2-1; 14 nucleotides agree with TRBD2. The CDR3 is 16 amino acids. The trim removed 5 bases at V and 1 base at J, leaving 4 bases unmatched. Germline-derived CDR1 and CDR2 are DFQATT and SNEGSKA (reference sequence).